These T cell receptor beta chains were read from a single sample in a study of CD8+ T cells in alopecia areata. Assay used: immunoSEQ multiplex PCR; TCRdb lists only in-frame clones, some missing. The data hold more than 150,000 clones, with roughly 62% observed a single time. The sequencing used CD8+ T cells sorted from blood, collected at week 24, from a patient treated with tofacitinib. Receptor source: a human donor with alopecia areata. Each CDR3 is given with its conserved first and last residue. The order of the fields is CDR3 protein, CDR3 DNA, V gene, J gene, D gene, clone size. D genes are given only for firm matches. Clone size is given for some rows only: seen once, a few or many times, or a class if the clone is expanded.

CDR3: CASSGAGQGAHSYNEQFF; DNA: TGCGCCAGCAGCGGAGCAGGACAGGGGGCCCACTCCTACAATGAGCAGTTCTTC; V: TRBV5-1; J: TRBJ2-1; D: TRBD1; size: NA
CDR3: CASSEGQGRDTQYF; DNA: TGTGCCAGCAGCGAAGGACAGGGGAGAGATACGCAGTATTTT; V: TRBV13; J: TRBJ2-3; D: TRBD1; size: NA
CDR3: CASSLDRYTGELFF; DNA: TGCGCCAGCAGCTTGGACAGATACACCGGGGAGCTGTTTTTT; V: TRBV5-1; J: TRBJ2-2; D: NA; size: few
CDR3: CASTPSGTGDGYTF; DNA: TGTGCCAGCACTCCGAGCGGGACAGGGGATGGCTACACCTTC; V: TRBV2; J: TRBJ1-2; D: TRBD1; size: many
CDR3: CASSQSIQGAPTYYGYTF; DNA: TGTGCCAGCAGCCAATCGATACAGGGGGCTCCTACCTACTATGGCTACACCTTC; V: TRBV16; J: TRBJ1-2; D: TRBD1; size: NA
CDR3: CASSVGGFPSNEQFF; DNA: TGTGCCAGCAGCGTAGGGGGCTTCCCTAGCAATGAGCAGTTCTTC; V: TRBV9; J: TRBJ2-1; D: NA; size: few
CDR3: CASSSGDSWTVRRFF; DNA: TGTGCCAGCAGCTCCGGGGACTCCTGGACAGTCAGGCGGTTCTTC; V: TRBV11-2; J: TRBJ2-1; D: NA; size: NA
CDR3: CAWSPGQGVDEQYF; DNA: TGTGCCTGGAGTCCGGGACAGGGGGTCGACGAGCAGTACTTC; V: TRBV30; J: TRBJ2-7; D: TRBD1; size: NA
CDR3: CAWSVASGGTDTQYF; DNA: TGTGCCTGGAGTGTTGCTAGCGGGGGAACAGATACGCAGTATTTT; V: TRBV30; J: TRBJ2-3; D: TRBD2; size: NA
CDR3: CASSSTTGELFF; DNA: TGTGCCAGCAGTTCTACAACCGGGGAGCTGTTTTTT; V: TRBV6-5; J: TRBJ2-2; D: NA; size: NA
CDR3: CASSEGGGGSNQPQHF; DNA: TGTGCCAGCAGCGAAGGGGGAGGTGGAAGCAATCAGCCCCAGCATTTT; V: TRBV9; J: TRBJ1-5; D: NA; size: NA
CDR3: CASSQDRLEETQYF; DNA: TGCGCCAGCAGCCAAGATCGCCTCGAAGAGACCCAGTACTTC; V: TRBV4-1; J: TRBJ2-5; D: NA; size: NA
CDR3: CASSLESERNNEQFF; DNA: TGTGCCAGCAGCTTAGAATCGGAGCGGAACAATGAGCAGTTCTTC; V: TRBV7-9; J: TRBJ2-1; D: NA; size: few
CDR3: CASSTGPNTEAFF; DNA: TGTGCCAGCAGTACGGGGCCGAACACTGAAGCTTTCTTT; V: TRBV2; J: TRBJ1-1; D: NA; size: NA
CDR3: CASSYHTGGKYNEQFF; DNA: TGTGCCAGCAGTTACCATACAGGGGGTAAATATAATGAGCAGTTCTTC; V: TRBV6-5; J: TRBJ2-1; D: TRBD1; size: few
CDR3: CASSLEPSNQPQHF; DNA: TGTGCCAGCAGTTTAGAACCAAGCAATCAGCCCCAGCATTTT; V: TRBV27; J: TRBJ1-5; D: NA; size: NA
CDR3: CASSGQQGWNTEAFF; DNA: TGTGCCAGCAGCGGGCAACAGGGGTGGAACACTGAAGCTTTCTTT; V: TRBV9; J: TRBJ1-1; D: TRBD1; size: NA
CDR3: CAWSDLTSSGEQFF; DNA: TGTGCCTGGAGTGACCTGACTAGCTCGGGTGAGCAGTTCTTC; V: TRBV30; J: TRBJ2-1; D: TRBD2; size: once
CDR3: CSVVAEVNYGYTF; DNA: TGCAGCGTTGTGGCAGAAGTAAACTATGGCTACACCTTC; V: TRBV29-1; J: TRBJ1-2; D: NA; size: NA
CDR3: CASSPRDRGHQPQHF; DNA: TGTGCCAGCAGCCCAAGGGACAGAGGCCATCAGCCCCAGCATTTT; V: TRBV6-5; J: TRBJ1-5; D: TRBD1; size: NA
CDR3: CASGLVLWGVSGGYTF; DNA: TGTGCTAGTGGTTTGGTACTTTGGGGCGTGAGCGGCGGCTACACCTTC; V: TRBV12-5; J: TRBJ1-2; D: NA; size: few
CDR3: CAWSGTGNTDTQYF; DNA: TGTGCCTGGAGTGGGACAGGGAACACAGATACGCAGTATTTT; V: TRBV30; J: TRBJ2-3; D: TRBD1; size: NA
CDR3: CAWRGSQGAEPQHF; DNA: TGCGCCTGGAGGGGGAGCCAGGGTGCGGAGCCCCAGCATTTT; V: TRBV5-1; J: TRBJ1-5; D: NA; size: NA
CDR3: CASSQESGGVLLSTDTQYF; DNA: TGCGCCAGCAGCCAAGAGAGCGGGGGAGTTCTTTTAAGCACAGATACGCAGTATTTT; V: TRBV4-1; J: TRBJ2-3; D: TRBD2; size: NA
CDR3: CASSLTRQIYGYTF; DNA: TGTGCCAGCAGCCTCACGCGACAGATCTATGGCTACACCTTC; V: TRBV13; J: TRBJ1-2; D: NA; size: NA
CDR3: CASTSTTVNTEAFF; DNA: TGTGCCAGCACCTCAACTACAGTCAACACTGAAGCTTTCTTT; V: TRBV7-4; J: TRBJ1-1; D: NA; size: few
CDR3: CASSGEGTREYNEQFF; DNA: TGTGCCAGCAGTGGAGAGGGGACCCGGGAGTACAATGAGCAGTTCTTC; V: TRBV2; J: TRBJ2-1; D: NA; size: NA
CDR3: CAWSQGAGDTEAFF; DNA: TGTGCCTGGAGCCAGGGGGCGGGGGACACTGAAGCTTTCTTT; V: TRBV30; J: TRBJ1-1; D: TRBD1; size: NA
CDR3: CAWSGDTVGGKLFF; DNA: TGTGCCTGGAGTGGGGACACGGTCGGGGGAAAACTGTTTTTT; V: TRBV30; J: TRBJ1-4; D: NA; size: NA
CDR3: CSVRGDSYEQYF; DNA: TGCAGCGTCAGGGGAGATTCCTACGAGCAGTACTTC; V: TRBV29-1; J: TRBJ2-7; D: NA; size: NA
CDR3: CASSPVGLHYEQYF; DNA: TGTGCCAGCAGTCCTGTAGGACTACACTACGAGCAGTACTTC; V: TRBV7-2; J: TRBJ2-7; D: NA; size: NA
CDR3: CASSQVGTATNEKLFF; DNA: TGCGCCAGCAGCCAGGTGGGGACGGCAACTAATGAAAAACTGTTTTTT; V: TRBV4-1; J: TRBJ1-4; D: NA; size: NA
CDR3: CASSSPGQGADEQYF; DNA: TGTGCCAGCAGCTCGCCGGGACAGGGGGCGGACGAGCAGTACTTC; V: TRBV7-9; J: TRBJ2-7; D: TRBD1; size: few
CDR3: CSAVTTGQNNYGYTF; DNA: TGCAGCGCCGTTACGACAGGTCAAAATAACTATGGCTACACCTTC; V: TRBV29-1; J: TRBJ1-2; D: NA; size: NA
CDR3: CASSEMNQPQHF; DNA: TGTGCCAGCAGTGAAATGAATCAGCCCCAGCATTTT; V: TRBV6-1; J: TRBJ1-5; D: NA; size: NA
CDR3: CASSFTASSTDTQYF; DNA: TGTGCCAGCAGCTTTACGGCTTCTAGCACAGATACGCAGTATTTT; V: TRBV5-6; J: TRBJ2-3; D: NA; size: NA
CDR3: CASKPPGRNYGYTF; DNA: TGTGCCAGCAAACCCCCTGGGAGAAACTATGGCTACACCTTC; V: TRBV6-5; J: TRBJ1-2; D: NA; size: NA
CDR3: CASSLGGATDTQYF; DNA: TGTGCCAGCAGCCTTGGGGGGGCCACAGATACGCAGTATTTT; V: TRBV7-7; J: TRBJ2-3; D: NA; size: NA
CDR3: CASSSLGDRDEQYF; DNA: TGTGCCAGCAGTTCCCTCGGGGACAGGGACGAGCAGTACTTC; V: TRBV27; J: TRBJ2-7; D: TRBD1; size: few
CDR3: CASRLGRTEAFF; DNA: TGTGCCAGCAGACTAGGGCGAACTGAAGCTTTCTTT; V: TRBV7-9; J: TRBJ1-1; D: NA; size: NA
CDR3: CASSLGADEKLFF; DNA: TGTGCCAGCAGCTTAGGAGCGGATGAAAAACTGTTTTTT; V: TRBV13; J: TRBJ1-4; D: NA; size: NA